This TCR beta chain is drawn from a study of T-cell reconstitution after alpha-beta-depleted transplantation in children. V was clipped by 5 bases and J by 4 bases; unmatched bases: 11. The CDR3 is 16 amino acids. From germline, CDR1 is SGHAT and CDR2 FQNNGV. For TCRbeta, the library was prepared with unique molecular identifiers. MiXCR was run by TCRdb on the PCR reads, yielding one entry per CDR3 protein. This table has roughly 350,000 distinct CDR3 sequences, 15% to 20% appearing once. This clonotype showed up many times. The sequence came from a male patient between 2 and 15 years old who had a stem cell transplant for acute lymphoblastic leukemia, so the T cells may come from the graft donor. The chain couples TRBV11-2 to TRBJ2-7; 10 nucleotides line up with TRBD2. This material consisted of PBMCs, mostly from graft donor cells, taken 360 days after TCRalphabeta/CD19-depleted stem cell transplant. Here the CDR3 DNA reads TGTGCCAGCAGCCTAACGCTTAGCGGGAGGTCTTACGAGCAGTACTTC. As protein: CASSLTLSGRSYEQYF. Drawing the rest from reference TRBV11-2 and TRBJ2-7, the complete variable domain is EAGVAQSPRYKIIEKRQSVAFWCNPISGHATLYWYQQILGQGPKLLIQFQNNGVVDDSQLPKDRFSAERLKGVDSTLKIQPAKLEDSAVYLCASSLTLSGRSYEQYFGPGTRLTVT.